This record covers a single TCR beta chain. Its antigen is not known. A process of 5'RACE template switching, which added a universal primer site and UMIs, was used to make TCR cDNA. TCRdb reprocessed the 5' RACE reads with MiXCR, giving one entry per CDR3 protein. The sample has 300,000 or so distinct CDR3 sequences, roughly 9% seen once; the top ten hold around 3.1%. This sample is part of a study of T cells after yellow fever vaccination. Study as a whole: Researchers used SMART-Seq v4 Ultra Low Input to prepare fractions that had low cell numbers.

V was pared by 0 bases and J by 6 bases, with 10 bases between. Germline V lookup: CDR1 SGHDT, CDR2 YYEEEE. This CDR3 is 14 amino acids long. General observations from the study: Most clones from primary vaccination were detected again post-booster (roughly 96% CD4, 88% CD8).

The sequence was collected from a man aged 18-30 years who received the YFV17D yellow fever vaccine. Sequencing used CD4+ T cells sorted from PBMCs, obtained 5 days after the yellow fever booster vaccination. J is TRBJ1-5 and V is TRBV5-6; D perhaps matches TRBD1 (5 bases). The CDR3: CASSLGRQGQPQHF. The DNA of the CDR3 is TGTGCCAGCAGCTTGGGACGGCAGGGTCAGCCCCAGCATTTT.